This T cell receptor (beta chain) was captured in a study of shared clonotypes between healthy human individuals. Findings and limits, study-wide: Larger richness was generally estimated for naive than memory subsets.

The CDR3 is 15 residues long. Looked up from germline, CDR1 is SGDLS and CDR2 is YYNGEE. V gave up 0 bases and J gave up 8 bases, with 14 bases separating them. The table came from immunoSEQ multiplex PCR; TCRdb's copy has only in-frame clones and leaves some out. The data hold 1.5 million to 2.5 million clones, with just under 95% observed a single time. CD8 cells regarded as naive lacked CD45RO, were positively chosen for CCR7, and omitted terminally differentiated effector memory CD45RA+ cells. A word on this clone: The antigen remains undetermined.

The rearrangement links TRBV9 to TRBJ2-2; maybe TRBD1 (5 bases). The sequence came from a man aged 18 to 30 in good health. The specimen sequenced was naive CD8+ T cells sorted from blood. CDR3: CASSVASQGEGELFF. In DNA, the CDR3 is TGTGCCAGCAGCGTAGCGTCCCAAGGGGAAGGGGAGCTGTTTTTT.